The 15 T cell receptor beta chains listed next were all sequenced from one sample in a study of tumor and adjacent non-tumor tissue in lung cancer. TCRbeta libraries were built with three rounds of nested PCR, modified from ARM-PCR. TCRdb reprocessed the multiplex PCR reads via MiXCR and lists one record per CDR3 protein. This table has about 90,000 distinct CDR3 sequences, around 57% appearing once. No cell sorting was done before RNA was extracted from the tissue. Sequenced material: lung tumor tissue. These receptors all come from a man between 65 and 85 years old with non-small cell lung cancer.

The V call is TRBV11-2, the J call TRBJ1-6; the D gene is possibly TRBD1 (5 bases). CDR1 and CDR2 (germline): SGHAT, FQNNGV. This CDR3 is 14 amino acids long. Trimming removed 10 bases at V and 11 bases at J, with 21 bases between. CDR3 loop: CANIGADAHPPLHF. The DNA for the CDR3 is TGTGCCAACATCGGGGCCGACGCCCATCCACCCCTCCACTTT.

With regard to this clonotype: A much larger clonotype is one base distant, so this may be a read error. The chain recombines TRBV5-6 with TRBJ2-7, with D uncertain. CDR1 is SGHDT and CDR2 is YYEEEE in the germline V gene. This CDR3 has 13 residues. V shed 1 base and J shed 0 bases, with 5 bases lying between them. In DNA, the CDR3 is TGTGCCAGCAGCTTGTCTCCCTCCTACGAGCAGTACTTC. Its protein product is CASSLSPSYEQYF.

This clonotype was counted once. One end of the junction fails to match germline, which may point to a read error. The CDR3 DNA sequence: TGTACCAGCAGTTTACAGGGCCCCCAAGAGACCCAGTACTTC. Translating it yields CTSSLQGPQETQYF. The chain combines TRBV11-3 with TRBJ2-5, with D maybe TRBD1 (6 bases). Per germline, CDR1 SGHNT and CDR2 YENEEA. The length of the CDR3 is 14 residues. The full variable domain, with the rest looked up from reference TRBV11-3 and TRBJ2-5, is EAGVVQSPRYKIIEKKQPVAFWCNPISGHNTLYWYLQNLGQGPELLIRYENEEAVDDSQLPKDRFSAERLKGVDSTLKIQPAELGDSAVYLCTSSLQGPQETQYFGPGTRLLVL.

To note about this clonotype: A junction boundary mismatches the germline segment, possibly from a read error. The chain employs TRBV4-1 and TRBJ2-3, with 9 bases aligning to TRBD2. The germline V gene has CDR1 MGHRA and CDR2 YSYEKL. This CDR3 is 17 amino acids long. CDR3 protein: CASSQENARGGIDTQYF. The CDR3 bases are TGCGCCAGCAGTCAAGAGAATGCGCGGGGGGGCATCGATACGCAGTATTTT.

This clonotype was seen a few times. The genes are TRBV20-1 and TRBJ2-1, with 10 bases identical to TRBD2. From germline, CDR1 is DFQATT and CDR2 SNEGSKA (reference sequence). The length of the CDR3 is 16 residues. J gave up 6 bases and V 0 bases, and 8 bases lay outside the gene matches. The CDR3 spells CSARDSRAGGPNEQFF. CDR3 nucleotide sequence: TGCAGTGCTAGAGATAGCCGAGCGGGGGGGCCCAATGAGCAGTTCTTC.

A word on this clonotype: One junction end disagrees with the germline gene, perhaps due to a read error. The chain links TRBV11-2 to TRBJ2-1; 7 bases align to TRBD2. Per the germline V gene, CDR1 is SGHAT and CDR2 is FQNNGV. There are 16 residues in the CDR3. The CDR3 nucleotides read TGTGCCAGCAGCTTAGGTAGGACGGGGGGTCGCAATAAGCAGTTCTTC. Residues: CASSLGRTGGRNKQFF.

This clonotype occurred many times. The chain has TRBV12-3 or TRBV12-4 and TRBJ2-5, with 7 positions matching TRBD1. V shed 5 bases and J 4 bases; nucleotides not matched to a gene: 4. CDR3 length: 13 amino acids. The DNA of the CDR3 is TGTGCCAGCAGTAGGTACAGGGGAGAGACCCAGTACTTC. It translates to CASSRYRGETQYF.

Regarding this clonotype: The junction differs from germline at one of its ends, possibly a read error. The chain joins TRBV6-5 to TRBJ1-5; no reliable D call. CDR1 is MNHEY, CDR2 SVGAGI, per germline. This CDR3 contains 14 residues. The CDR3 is CVSKEGPNNQPQHF. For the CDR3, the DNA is TGTGTCAGCAAAGAAGGGCCTAACAATCAGCCCCAGCATTTT.

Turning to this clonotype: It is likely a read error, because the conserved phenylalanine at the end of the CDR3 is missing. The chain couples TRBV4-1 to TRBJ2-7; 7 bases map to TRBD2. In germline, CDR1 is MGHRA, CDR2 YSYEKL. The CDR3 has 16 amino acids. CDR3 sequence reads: CVSSQDRVAGYYEQYL. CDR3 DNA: TGCGTCAGCAGCCAAGATCGAGTAGCGGGCTACTACGAGCAGTACTTA.

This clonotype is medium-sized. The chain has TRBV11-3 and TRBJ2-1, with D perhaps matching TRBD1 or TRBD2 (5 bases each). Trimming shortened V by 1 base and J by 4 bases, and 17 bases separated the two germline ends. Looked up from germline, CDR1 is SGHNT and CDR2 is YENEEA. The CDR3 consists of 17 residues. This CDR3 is CASSLGPGKGQYNEQFF. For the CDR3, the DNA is TGTGCCAGCAGCTTAGGACCGGGAAAAGGACAATACAATGAGCAGTTCTTC.

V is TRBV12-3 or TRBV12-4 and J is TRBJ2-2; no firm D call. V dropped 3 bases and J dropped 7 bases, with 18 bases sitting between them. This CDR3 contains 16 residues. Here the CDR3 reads CASSFGSQMKIGELFF. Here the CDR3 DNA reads TGTGCCAGCAGTTTCGGCAGCCAAATGAAGATCGGGGAGCTGTTTTTT.

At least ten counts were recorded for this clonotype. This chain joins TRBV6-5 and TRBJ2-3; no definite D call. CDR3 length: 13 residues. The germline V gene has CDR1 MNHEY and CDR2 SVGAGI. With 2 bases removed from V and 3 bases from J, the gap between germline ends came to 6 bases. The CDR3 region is CASSYGSTDTQYF. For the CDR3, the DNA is TGTGCCAGCAGTTACGGCTCTACAGATACGCAGTATTTT.

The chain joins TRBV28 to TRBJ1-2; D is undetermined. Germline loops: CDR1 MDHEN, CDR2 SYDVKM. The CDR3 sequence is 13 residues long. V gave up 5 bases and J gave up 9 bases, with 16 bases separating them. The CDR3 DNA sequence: TGTGCCAGCAGTCGGAGGCAACTTAGGTGCTACACCTTC. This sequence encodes CASSRRQLRCYTF.

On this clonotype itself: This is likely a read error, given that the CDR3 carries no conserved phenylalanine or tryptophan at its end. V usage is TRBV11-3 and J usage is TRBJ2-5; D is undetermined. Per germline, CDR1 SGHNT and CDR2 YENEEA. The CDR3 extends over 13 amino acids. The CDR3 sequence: CASNPGLGETQYL. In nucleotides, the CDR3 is TGTGCTAGCAACCCAGGCTTGGGAGAGACCCAGTACCTC.

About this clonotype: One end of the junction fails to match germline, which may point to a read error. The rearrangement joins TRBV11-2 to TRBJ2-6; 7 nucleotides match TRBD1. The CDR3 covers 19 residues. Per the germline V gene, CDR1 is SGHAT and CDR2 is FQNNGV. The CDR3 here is CAGSSPRGRGGSGANVMTF. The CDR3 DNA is TGTGCCGGCAGCTCCCCGAGGGGAAGAGGGGGCTCTGGGGCCAACGTAATGACTTTC.